The 12 T cell receptor beta chains presented below share a single source sample, sequenced in a study of radiation and T cells in renal cell carcinoma (dated by TCRdb to 2018 to 2021). The time point label of this sample denotes: blood 2 weeks post-SBRT. Interpreted using the paper, the treatment or condition label stands for: 15 Gy SBRT to primary tumor, nephrectomy 4 weeks later. Receptors were amplified or captured by the immunoSEQ multiplex PCR assay. Imported from immuneACCESS, the table was reduced by TCRdb to in-frame sequences with V and J called. These copies leave out some clones; in studies compared against another copy, an unresolved V gene accounts for under half, and the cause of the remainder is not known. This sample is represented by roughly 140,000 clones; about 87% of them were singletons. Together, the top ten hold 13% of the sample. The specimen comprised blood, sampled from a patient whose treatment included radiotherapy and nephrectomy. The source is a woman aged 50 to 65 with renal cell carcinoma.

This chain joins TRBV7-2 and TRBJ1-4; 8 positions match TRBD1. The CDR3 extends over 17 amino acids. Trimming cost V 6 bases and J 11 bases; bases outside gene matches: 20. Per the germline V gene, CDR1 is SGHTA and CDR2 is FQGNSA. CDR3 in amino acids: CASSLGGPGQVYGKLFF. The DNA of the CDR3 is TGTGCCAGCAGTCTAGGGGGCCCGGGACAGGTCTATGGGAAACTGTTTTTT.

This chain connects TRBV6-5 to TRBJ2-3; TRBD2 aligns across 8 bases. Germline CDR1 MNHEY, CDR2 SVGAGI. The J segment lost 6 bases and the V segment lost 6 bases, leaving 11 bases of the junction unmatched. The CDR3 totals 15 residues. CDR3 DNA: TGTGCCAGCAGCCGAGGGGGACTAGAACGGGATACGCAGTATTTT. Amino acids: CASSRGGLERDTQYF.

The chain couples TRBV6-1 to TRBJ2-5; 7 positions match TRBD2. The CDR3 runs to 14 residues. From germline, CDR1 is MNHNS and CDR2 SASEGT. Losses at the gene ends were 1 base for V and 4 bases for J; bases not matched to a gene: 3. CDR3 sequence (DNA): TGTGCCAGCAGTGAAGGGGGGGGGAGAGAGACCCAGTACTTC. Its translation: CASSEGGGRETQYF.

V gene TRBV7-9 combines with J gene TRBJ1-1, with D unresolved. The CDR3 is 16 amino acids. Germline values: CDR1 SEHNR, CDR2 FQNEAQ (reference sequence). Deletions cut 1 base from V and 2 bases from J, with 14 bases between. The CDR3 bases are TGTGCCAGCAGCTTAGTCCCCCGGAGATTAAACACTGAAGCTTTCTTT. Protein: CASSLVPRRLNTEAFF. The variable domain in full, completed from reference TRBV7-9 and TRBJ1-1, reads DTGVSQNPRHKITKRGQNVTFRCDPISEHNRLYWYRQTLGQGPEFLTYFQNEAQLEKSRLLSDRFSAERPKGSFSTLEIQRTEQGDSAMYLCASSLVPRRLNTEAFFGQGTRLTVV.

This chain joins TRBV11-2 and TRBJ1-6; D unresolved. Between the trimmed V and J ends, which lost 1 base and 9 bases, there was a span of 7 bases. The CDR3 totals 13 residues. Germline V gives CDR1 SGHAT, CDR2 FQNNGV. The CDR3 here is CASSLGAVSPLHF. CDR3 nucleotide sequence: TGTGCCAGCAGCTTAGGAGCAGTTTCACCCCTCCACTTT. Using reference TRBV11-2 and TRBJ1-6 for the parts outside the CDR3, the full variable domain is EAGVAQSPRYKIIEKRQSVAFWCNPISGHATLYWYQQILGQGPKLLIQFQNNGVVDDSQLPKDRFSAERLKGVDSTLKIQPAKLEDSAVYLCASSLGAVSPLHFGNGTRLTVT.

The chain couples TRBV6-6 to TRBJ1-2; 7 bases are a match to TRBD1. After removal of 2 bases from V and 7 bases from J, the junction contained 4 bases not matched to a gene. The CDR3 covers 13 residues. CDR1 MNHNY and CDR2 SVGAGI come from the germline V gene (reference sequence). The CDR3 loop reads CASSYDRAGGYTF. The CDR3 nucleotides read TGTGCCAGCAGTTACGACAGGGCGGGTGGCTACACCTTC.

The CDR3 loop reads CASSLRQQGAKNIQYF. The DNA for the CDR3 is TGTGCCAGCAGCCTCCGACAGCAGGGGGCCAAAAACATTCAGTACTTC. V usage is TRBV7-2 and J usage is TRBJ2-4, with a possible D match to TRBD1 (6 bases). V dropped 5 bases and J dropped 1 base, with 15 bases sitting between them. Germline V lookup: CDR1 SGHTA, CDR2 FQGNSA. CDR3 size: 16 residues.

A remark on this clone: A read error may produce the germline difference seen at one junction end. The chain is built from TRBV7-8 and TRBJ1-1; TRBD1 might be the D (6 bases). Per the germline V gene, CDR1 is SGHVS and CDR2 is FQNEAQ. The CDR3 runs to 13 residues. The CDR3 loop reads CASSSNQGQPSSF. In nucleotides, the CDR3 is TGTGCCAGCAGCTCAAACCAGGGACAACCAAGTTCTTTT.

The chain combines TRBV5-1 with TRBJ2-1; the D gene is possibly TRBD1 (5 bases). CDR1 and CDR2 from the germline V gene are SGHRS and YFSETQ. This CDR3 comprises 15 residues. V dropped 0 bases and J dropped 5 bases, with 12 bases sitting between them. CDR3 in DNA: TGCGCCAGCAGCTTGGATAGCATAGGGGACAATGAGCAGTTCTTC. Translated: CASSLDSIGDNEQFF.

The chain has TRBV6-1 and TRBJ2-3; 7 bases fit TRBD2. The length of the CDR3 is 14 residues. The V segment lost 5 bases and the J segment 2 bases; nucleotides outside the gene matches: 4. The germline V gene has CDR1 MNHNS and CDR2 SASEGT. CDR3 nucleotide sequence: TGTGCCAGCAGTAGCGGGGTAATCACAGATACGCAGTATTTT. Protein: CASSSGVITDTQYF.

The chain links TRBV18 to TRBJ1-1, with unresolved D. V was cut by 6 bases and J by 0 bases, with 11 bases left in between. The CDR3 contains 14 residues. Germline values: CDR1 KGHSH, CDR2 LQKENI. CDR3 DNA sequence: TGTGCCAGCTCCCCGGGTACTGTGAACACTGAAGCTTTCTTT. Translation gives CASSPGTVNTEAFF.

The J gene is TRBJ2-7, the V gene TRBV9; the D is unclear. With 8 bases removed from V and 5 bases from J, the gap between germline ends came to 5 bases. From germline, CDR1 is SGDLS and CDR2 YYNGEE. The CDR3 has 9 amino acids. The CDR3 protein is CASHHEQYF. The CDR3 DNA sequence: TGTGCCAGTCACCACGAGCAGTACTTC.